This note documents a single TCR beta chain sequence. Per germline, CDR1 SGHTA and CDR2 FQGNSA. J gave up 0 bases and V 5 bases, and 4 bases lay outside the gene matches. The CDR3 has 15 amino acids. The record originates from a study of blood T cell repertoires in COVID-19. Across the whole study: Collection of acute and convalescent COVID-19 samples took place in the United States, Italy and Spain. The cDNA or gDNA used as material had been derived from T cells, B-cell-depleted T cells, or PBMCs.

Libraries were prepared by immunoSEQ multiplex PCR; TCRdb keeps only in-frame clonotypes and omits some of them. The sample includes more than 70,000 clones, approximately 90% of them seen just once. The sequenced sample consisted of peripheral blood. This sequence was found in an elderly woman with acute or convalescent COVID-19. The chain uses TRBV7-2 and TRBJ2-7, with 10 bases matching TRBD2. CDR3 coding DNA: TGTGCCAGCAGCATCTCTAGCGGGAGCTCCTACGAGCAGTACTTC. It is translated as CASSISSGSSYEQYF.